Listed here are 27 T cell receptor beta chains from one sample, sequenced in a study of blood T cells in healthy people across ages (dated by TCRdb to 2014 to 2015). The library was prepared using 5' RACE. This sample was sequenced with an Illumina HiSeq 2500. The second PCR ran for roughly 7 to 12 cycles and used a J-beta primer mix along with a sample-barcoded 5' primer. Through fastp at Q25 and MiXCR, TCRdb rebuilt clones from the public reads, retaining in-frame beta chains. CDR3 protein duplicates are merged, each entry listing the most common genes and DNA. The sample table holds about 1,500,000 distinct CDR3 sequences, of which roughly 28% were seen once. Of the sample, approximately 7.7% falls within the top ten clones. Sequencing input: blood. The receptor source for this set is a woman in her 30s in good health.

This clonotype was detected only a few times. The V and J genes are TRBV6-1 and TRBJ2-1; D tentatively reads TRBD1 or TRBD2 (5 bases each). The CDR3 length is 14 residues. The V end was cut by 6 bases, the J end by 4 bases, with 13 bases between. Germline V gene lookup returns CDR1 MNHNS and CDR2 SASEGT. The CDR3 spells CASRSGPDYNEQFF. CDR3 in DNA: TGTGCCAGCAGATCGGGGCCTGATTACAATGAGCAGTTCTTC.

The sample holds a few counts of this clonotype. The genes are TRBV9 and TRBJ1-2; no firm D call. There are 12 residues in the CDR3. CDR1 is SGDLS and CDR2 is YYNGEE in the germline V gene. V was trimmed by 3 bases and J by 3 bases, leaving 6 bases between them. CDR3 nucleotides: TGTGCCAGCAGCGCTCAGGACTATGGCTACACCTTC. This sequence encodes CASSAQDYGYTF.

This clonotype was picked up a small number of times. The chain couples TRBV6-6 to TRBJ1-5, with D unresolved. CDR1 is MNHNY and CDR2 is SVGAGI in the germline V gene (reference sequence). V was shortened by 6 bases and J by 10 bases, with 22 bases between the two germline ends. The CDR3 runs 15 residues. This chain's CDR3 is CASSPPQNRVRPQHF. DNA of the CDR3: TGTGCCAGCAGCCCCCCCCAAAACCGGGTTCGACCCCAGCATTTT.

In this sample, this clonotype turned up a few times. The V and J genes are TRBV5-4 and TRBJ2-1; maybe TRBD1 (5 bases). The CDR3 contains 14 residues. CDR1 is SGHNT and CDR2 is YYREEE in the germline V gene (reference sequence). The V and J ends lost 3 bases and 4 bases respectively, with 11 bases between them. CDR3 residues: CASSYSQAYNEQFF. The CDR3 DNA sequence: TGTGCCAGCAGCTACTCACAGGCGTACAATGAGCAGTTCTTC.

This chain uses TRBV7-2 with TRBJ2-1; 8 bases are shared with TRBD2. CDR1 is SGHTA and CDR2 is FQGNSA in the germline V gene. The CDR3 extends over 14 amino acids. The trim removed 5 bases at V and 6 bases at J, leaving 6 bases unmatched. CDR3 bases: TGTGCCAGCAGCCTTAGCGGGATCAGCAATGAGCAGTTCTTC. Translation: CASSLSGISNEQFF.

This clonotype was counted only a few times. The CDR3 spells CASSDLQGAGAFF. Written as DNA, the CDR3 is TGTGCCAGCAGTGATCTGCAGGGGGCAGGAGCTTTCTTT. The genes are TRBV25-1 and TRBJ1-1; 8 bases match TRBD1. The J segment lost 10 bases and the V segment lost 3 bases, leaving 7 bases of the junction unmatched. Germline V gene lookup returns CDR1 MGHDK and CDR2 SYGVNS. The CDR3 is 13 amino acids.

This chain joins TRBV7-2 and TRBJ2-7; 8 nucleotides align to TRBD2. The length of the CDR3 is 16 residues. V lost 2 bases to trimming and J lost 2 bases; unmatched junction nucleotides: 8. CDR1 is SGHTA, CDR2 FQGNSA, per germline. The CDR3 region has the DNA TGTGCCAGCAGCTTACATTTTGGGCGGGGGGCCTACGAGCAGTACTTC. It yields the protein CASSLHFGRGAYEQYF.

This clonotype was seen more than once but under ten times. J is TRBJ1-4 and V is TRBV29-1; no clear D gene. Trimming cost V 7 bases and J 6 bases, with 12 bases left between them. Germline CDR1 reads SQVTM; CDR2 reads ANQGSEA. This CDR3 has 12 residues. CDR3 DNA: TGCAGCGCCCGGCGTGGGGATGAAAAACTGTTTTTT. It specifies CSARRGDEKLFF.

As to this clonotype: A much more abundant neighbour one base away suggests this may be a read error. The chain employs TRBV14 and TRBJ2-7, with D unclear. The CDR3 runs 14 residues. The germline gives CDR1 SGHDN, CDR2 FVKESK. Written as DNA, the CDR3 is TGTGCCAGCAGCCCACTGGGTGAGGCCTACGAGGAGTACTTC. Amino acid sequence: CASSPLGEAYEEYF. Combining the CDR3 with reference TRBV14 and TRBJ2-7 gives the whole variable domain EAGVTQFPSHSVIEKGQTVTLRCDPISGHDNLYWYRRVMGKEIKFLLHFVKESKQDESGMPNNRFLAERTGGTYSTLKVQPAELEDSGVYFCASSPLGEAYEEYFGPGTRLTVT.

In its sample, this clonotype was seen a few times. V and J are TRBV29-1 and TRBJ2-7; D is perhaps TRBD1 (5 bases). From germline, CDR1 is SQVTM and CDR2 ANQGSEA. The CDR3 loop spans 12 amino acids. With 7 bases removed from V and 4 bases from J, the gap between germline ends came to 14 bases. The CDR3 DNA is TGCAGCGCCAGACAGCCATGGTACGAGCAGTACTTC. Translating gives CSARQPWYEQYF.

V gene TRBV28 combines with J gene TRBJ2-7; D is unclear. V was clipped by 6 bases and J by 4 bases, with 19 bases between them. This CDR3 has 15 amino acids. CDR1 MDHEN and CDR2 SYDVKM come from the germline V gene. CDR3 residues: CASSRSGSSKYEQYF. The CDR3, as DNA: TGTGCCAGCAGCCGGTCGGGTTCGAGTAAGTACGAGCAGTACTTC. The complete variable domain, with remaining parts taken from reference TRBV28 and TRBJ2-7, reads DVKVTQSSRYLVKRTGEKVFLECVQDMDHENMFWYRQDPGLGLRLIYFSYDVKMKEKGDIPEGYSVSREKKERFSLILESASTNQTSMYLCASSRSGSSKYEQYFGPGTRLTVT.

There are many counts of this clonotype. DNA for the CDR3: TGTGCCAGCAGCTTAGGAGCAGGGTACCAAGAGACCCAGTACTTC. Its protein is CASSLGAGYQETQYF. V is TRBV7-3 and J is TRBJ2-5; D might be TRBD1 (5 bases). Germline loops: CDR1 SGHTA, CDR2 FQGTGA. The CDR3 is 15 residues long. V dropped 2 bases and J dropped 0 bases, with 10 bases sitting between them.

This clonotype came up once. Being one base from a much bigger clone, this may be a read error. The chain links TRBV20-1 to TRBJ2-4; TRBD1 matches at 7 bases. The germline CDR1 and CDR2 sequences are DFQATT and SNEGSKA (reference sequence). With V trimmed by 4 bases and J by 13 bases, 16 bases remained unmatched. The CDR3 totals 14 residues. CDR3 bases: TGCAGTGCTACCGGGACAGCCGTCTACAATGAGCAGTACTTC. Protein product: CSATGTAVYNEQYF.

This sequence joins TRBV5-1 and TRBJ2-5; tentative D call: TRBD2 (5 bases). CDR3 length equals 15 residues. Trimming stripped 1 base from V and 2 bases from J, with 12 bases between. Germline loops: CDR1 SGHRS, CDR2 YFSETQ. CDR3 sequence: CASSLSGSDQETQYF. The DNA for the CDR3 is TGCGCCAGCAGCTTGTCTGGTAGCGATCAAGAGACCCAGTACTTC.

V and J are TRBV10-3 and TRBJ2-7; D might be TRBD1 (6 bases). The germline V gene encodes CDR1 ENHRY and CDR2 SYGVKD. This CDR3 has 14 amino acids. Trimming cost V 6 bases and J 3 bases, with 15 bases left between them. CDR3 protein: CAISPDWTVYEQYF. The DNA of the CDR3 is TGTGCCATCAGCCCCGACTGGACAGTCTACGAGCAGTACTTC.

This clonotype was counted a few times. The chain combines TRBV10-3 with TRBJ2-5; tentative D call: TRBD1 (5 bases). The V end lost 8 bases, the J end lost 5 bases, and 27 bases lay between the germline ends. CDR1 and CDR2 (germline): ENHRY, SYGVKD. The CDR3 extends over 17 amino acids. The CDR3, as DNA: TGTGCCATCGCTAAGGGCCCGGGTCAGGGTACATGGGAGACCCAGTACTTC. It encodes CAIAKGPGQGTWETQYF.

This clonotype showed up many times. This chain links TRBV5-1 with TRBJ2-5; D not certain. The ends were cut back, 4 bases at V and 6 bases at J, with 13 bases in the middle. CDR3 length: 13 amino acids. Germline values: CDR1 SGHRS, CDR2 YFSETQ. The CDR3 loop reads CASSLPTSKTQYF. The CDR3, as DNA: TGCGCCAGCAGCCTGCCGACATCAAAGACCCAGTACTTC.

This clonotype was observed a handful of times. The chain joins TRBV6-2 or TRBV6-3 to TRBJ2-3, with 13 bases identical to TRBD2. The germline V gene has CDR1 MNHEY and CDR2 SVGEGT. There are 16 residues in the CDR3. The J segment lost 7 bases and the V segment lost 6 bases, leaving 10 bases of the junction unmatched. Here the CDR3 DNA reads TGTGCCAGCAGAAGGACTAGCGGGAGTGTGTCCTATACGCAGTATTTT. It specifies CASRRTSGSVSYTQYF.

This clonotype has a count of ten or more. The chain uses TRBV12-3 or TRBV12-4 and TRBJ2-7; D remains unclear. The CDR3 has 11 residues. Trimming shortened V by 2 bases and J by 7 bases, and 6 bases separated the two germline ends. CDR3: CASSLSSEQYF. As DNA, the CDR3 is TGTGCCAGCAGTTTAAGTTCGGAGCAGTACTTC.

This clonotype was counted ten times or more. The chain employs TRBV10-3 and TRBJ1-2, with TRBD1 matching over 9 bases. The CDR3 length is 16 residues. The germline gives CDR1 ENHRY, CDR2 SYGVKD. The V and J ends lost 2 bases and 4 bases, in that order; junction bases with no gene match: 8. The CDR3: CAISEVKGQGAYGYTF. DNA of the CDR3: TGTGCCATCAGTGAGGTTAAGGGACAGGGAGCCTATGGCTACACCTTC.

This clonotype was counted between two and nine times. The chain joins TRBV24-1 to TRBJ2-5; a weak D match, TRBD2 (6 bases). With 4 bases removed from V and 4 bases from J, the gap between germline ends came to 12 bases. Germline CDR1 KGHDR, CDR2 SFDVKD. This CDR3 comprises 14 residues. CDR3 sequence reads: CATSDRLEGETQYF. CDR3 coding DNA: TGTGCCACCAGTGACCGACTAGAAGGAGAGACCCAGTACTTC.

This clonotype showed up many times. The chain joins TRBV29-1 to TRBJ2-4; D is unclear. The V gene lost 3 bases and the J gene lost 2 bases, with 8 bases spanning the gap. The germline V gene has CDR1 SQVTM and CDR2 ANQGSEA. This CDR3 has 13 amino acids. This CDR3 is CSVEGLTKNIQYF. The CDR3 DNA is TGCAGCGTTGAGGGGTTAACCAAAAACATTCAGTACTTC.

The chain links TRBV5-1 to TRBJ2-7; D tentatively fits TRBD1 or TRBD2 (5 bases each). Trimming took off 1 base at V and 3 bases at J, with 11 bases between the two ends. CDR3 length: 14 amino acids. Germline assignment: CDR1 SGHRS and CDR2 YFSETQ. In DNA, the CDR3 is TGCGCCAGCAGCTTGAGAGGGGATGACTACGAGCAGTACTTC. This translates into CASSLRGDDYEQYF.

On this clonotype itself: A much larger clonotype is one base distant, so this may be a read error. CDR3 amino acids: CSASGVSGRAYNEQYF. CDR3 bases: TGCAGTGCTAGTGGGGTTAGCGGGAGGGCCTACAATGAGCAGTACTTC. The V and J genes are TRBV20-1 and TRBJ2-5; 11 bases fit TRBD2. V gave up 3 bases and J gave up 11 bases; unmatched junction bases: 17. The CDR3 spans 16 residues. Germline V CDR1 and CDR2: DFQATT, SNEGSKA (reference sequence).

This clonotype was counted between two and nine times. The junction shows a germline mismatch at one end, possibly a read error. V and J are TRBV5-1 and TRBJ1-3; no clear D gene. The germline V gene has CDR1 SGHRS and CDR2 YFSETQ. The CDR3 extends over 14 amino acids. The CDR3 loop is CASSPGRSGNTTYF. The CDR3 DNA is TGCGCCAGCAGCCCCGGACGTTCTGGAAACACCACATATTTT.

This clonotype has a single count. This clone may be a read error of a much larger clone one base away. The chain couples TRBV20-1 to TRBJ2-7, with 11 bases lining up with TRBD2. This CDR3 region has 14 residues. Germline CDR1 and CDR2: DFQATT and SNEGSKA (reference sequence). For the CDR3, the DNA is TGCAATGCTATCCCGGGACTAGCGGCCTACGAGCAGTACTTC. Translation gives CNAIPGLAAYEQYF.

The chain recombines TRBV7-2 with TRBJ1-5; D ambiguous. The V end lost 1 base, the J end lost 4 bases, and 14 bases lay between the germline ends. The CDR3 covers 16 residues. Germline V CDR1 and CDR2: SGHTA, FQGNSA. The CDR3 sequence is CASSLVATAKNQPQHF. The CDR3 DNA follows: TGTGCCAGCAGCTTAGTAGCGACCGCCAAGAATCAGCCCCAGCATTTT.